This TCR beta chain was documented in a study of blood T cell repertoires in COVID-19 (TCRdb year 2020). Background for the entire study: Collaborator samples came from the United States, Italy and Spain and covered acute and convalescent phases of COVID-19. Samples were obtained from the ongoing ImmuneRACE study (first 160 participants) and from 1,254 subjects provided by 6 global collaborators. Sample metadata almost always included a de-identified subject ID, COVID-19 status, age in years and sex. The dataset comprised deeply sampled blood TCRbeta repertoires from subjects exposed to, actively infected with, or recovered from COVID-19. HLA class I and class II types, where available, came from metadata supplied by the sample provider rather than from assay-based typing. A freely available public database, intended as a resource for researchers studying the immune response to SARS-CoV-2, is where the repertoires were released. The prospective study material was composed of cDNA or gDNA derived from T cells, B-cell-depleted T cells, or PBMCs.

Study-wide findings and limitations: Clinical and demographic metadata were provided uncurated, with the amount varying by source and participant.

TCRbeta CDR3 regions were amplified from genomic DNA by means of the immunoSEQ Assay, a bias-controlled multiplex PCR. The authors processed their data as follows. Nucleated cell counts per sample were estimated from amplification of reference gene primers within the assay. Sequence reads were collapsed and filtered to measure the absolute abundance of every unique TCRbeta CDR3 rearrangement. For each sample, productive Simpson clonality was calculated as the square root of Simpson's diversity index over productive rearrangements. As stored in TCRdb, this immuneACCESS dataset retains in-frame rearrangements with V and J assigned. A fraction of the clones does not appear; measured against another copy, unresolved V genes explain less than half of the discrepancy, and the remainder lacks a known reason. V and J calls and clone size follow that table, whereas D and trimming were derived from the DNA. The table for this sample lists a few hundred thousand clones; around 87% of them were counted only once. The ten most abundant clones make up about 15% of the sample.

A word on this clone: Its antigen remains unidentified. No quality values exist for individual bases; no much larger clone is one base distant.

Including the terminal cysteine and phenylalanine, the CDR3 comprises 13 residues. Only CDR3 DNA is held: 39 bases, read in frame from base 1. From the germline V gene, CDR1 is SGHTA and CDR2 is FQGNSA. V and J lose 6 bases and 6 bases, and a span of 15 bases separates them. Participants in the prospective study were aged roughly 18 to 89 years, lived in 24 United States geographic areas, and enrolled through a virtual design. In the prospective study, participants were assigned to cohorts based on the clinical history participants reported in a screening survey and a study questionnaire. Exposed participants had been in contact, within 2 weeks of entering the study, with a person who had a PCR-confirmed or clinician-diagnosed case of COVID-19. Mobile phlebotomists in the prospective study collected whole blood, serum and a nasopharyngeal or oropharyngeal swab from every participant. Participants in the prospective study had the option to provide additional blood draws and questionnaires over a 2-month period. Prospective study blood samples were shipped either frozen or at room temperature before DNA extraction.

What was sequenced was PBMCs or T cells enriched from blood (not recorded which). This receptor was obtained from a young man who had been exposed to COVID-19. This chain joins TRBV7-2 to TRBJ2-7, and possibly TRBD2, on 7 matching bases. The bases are TGTGCCAGCAGGTTCGGGGGCGGGAGCGAGCAGTACTTC. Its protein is CASRFGGGSEQYF. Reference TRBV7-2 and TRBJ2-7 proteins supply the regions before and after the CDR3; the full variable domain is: GAGVSQSPSNKVTEKGKDVELRCDPISGHTALYWYRQSLGQGLEFLIYFQGNSAPDKSGLPSDRFSAERTGGSVSTLTIQRTQQEDSAVYLCASRFGGGSEQYFGPGTRLTVT.